This T cell receptor (beta chain) was captured in a study of T-cell memory formation after mild COVID-19. Study as a whole: Among the donors, TCR clusters were largely specific to each donor. Study observations and caveats: Most CD4+ clones that shrank were in CM and EM, while CD8+ ones turned up in EMRA. Certain responding clones were present in pre-infection memory, suggesting participation of cross-reactive memory. CD4/CD8 balance characterized clones contracting day 15 to 85, and CD4+ skew characterized later expanders.

In regard to this clonotype: Its specificity is unknown.

From the 5' RACE reads, TCRdb called clonotypes with MiXCR, one entry per CDR3 protein. Of 400,000 to 450,000 distinct CDR3 sequences detected, more than 15% appear once; the ten largest clones hold roughly a fifth. This CDR3 contains 12 residues. V dropped 11 bases and J dropped 7 bases, with 14 bases sitting between them. Per the germline V gene, CDR1 is WSHSY and CDR2 is SAAADI. V and J are TRBV10-2 and TRBJ1-4, with D uncertain. Source material: PBMCs or a T cell subset sorted from them (not recorded which). This receptor was taken from a man younger than 35 who had mild COVID-19 (a few samples of this study predate the infection). Cell type and time point are not known. The CDR3 region has the DNA TGCGCCTCCCTTGAGGGAGGTGAAAAACTGTTTTTT. Translation: CASLEGGEKLFF.